The T cell receptor (beta chain) described here comes from a study of identical twins. Germline loops: CDR1 SGHKS, CDR2 YYEKEE (reference sequence). The CDR3 is 16 residues long. J gave up 2 bases and V 2 bases, and 8 bases lay outside the gene matches. TCRdb passed the 5' RACE reads through MiXCR, listing each CDR3 protein once. Here the sample spans approximately 890,000 distinct CDR3 sequences, roughly an eighth being singletons. This sample also appeared in a second study, on yellow fever vaccine responses in identical twins.

The specimen was PBMCs. This clonotype was sampled from a woman under 30 in good health. The chain joins TRBV5-5 to TRBJ2-3; TRBD2 matches at 7 bases. The CDR3 loop reads CASSFRASGTTDTQYF. CDR3 coding DNA: TGTGCCAGCAGCTTTAGGGCTAGCGGAACCACAGATACGCAGTATTTT.